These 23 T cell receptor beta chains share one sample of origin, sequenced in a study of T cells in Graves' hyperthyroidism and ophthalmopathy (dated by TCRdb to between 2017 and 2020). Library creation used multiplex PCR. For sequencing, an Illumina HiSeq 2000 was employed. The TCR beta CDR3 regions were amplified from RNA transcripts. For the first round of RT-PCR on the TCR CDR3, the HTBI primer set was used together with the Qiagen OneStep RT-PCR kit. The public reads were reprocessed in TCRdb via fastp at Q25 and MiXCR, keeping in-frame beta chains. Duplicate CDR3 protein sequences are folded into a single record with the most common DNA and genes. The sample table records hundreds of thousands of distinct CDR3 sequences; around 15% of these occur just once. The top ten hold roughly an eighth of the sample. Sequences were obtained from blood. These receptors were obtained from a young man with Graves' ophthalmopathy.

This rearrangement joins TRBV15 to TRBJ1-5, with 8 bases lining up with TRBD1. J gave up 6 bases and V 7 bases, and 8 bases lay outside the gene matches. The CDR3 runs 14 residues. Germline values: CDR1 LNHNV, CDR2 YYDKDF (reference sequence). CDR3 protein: CATTADRAFQPQHF. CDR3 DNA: TGTGCCACCACCGCGGACAGGGCTTTTCAGCCCCAGCATTTT.

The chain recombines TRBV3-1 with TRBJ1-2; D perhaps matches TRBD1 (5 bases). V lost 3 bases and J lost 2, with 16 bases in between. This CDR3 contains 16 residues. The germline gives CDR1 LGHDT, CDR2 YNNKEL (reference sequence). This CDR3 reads CASSHMTASRNYGYTF. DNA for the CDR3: TGTGCCAGCAGCCACATGACAGCCAGCCGGAACTATGGCTACACCTTC.

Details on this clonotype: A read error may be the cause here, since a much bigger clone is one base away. DNA for the CDR3: TGTGCCAGCTCACCCAACACGGGACAGGGAGCTGAGCAGCTCTTC. Protein sequence: CASSPNTGQGAEQLF. V is TRBV18 and J is TRBJ2-1; 9 bases agree with TRBD1. CDR1 KGHSH and CDR2 LQKENI come from the germline V gene. This CDR3 contains 15 residues. The entire variable domain, with the rest obtained from reference TRBV18 and TRBJ2-1, is as follows: NAGVMQNPRHLVRRRGQEARLRCSPMKGHSHVYWYRQLPEEGLKFMVYLQKENIIDESGMPKERFSAEFPKEGPSILRIQQVVRGDSAAYFCASSPNTGQGAEQLFGPGTRLTVL.

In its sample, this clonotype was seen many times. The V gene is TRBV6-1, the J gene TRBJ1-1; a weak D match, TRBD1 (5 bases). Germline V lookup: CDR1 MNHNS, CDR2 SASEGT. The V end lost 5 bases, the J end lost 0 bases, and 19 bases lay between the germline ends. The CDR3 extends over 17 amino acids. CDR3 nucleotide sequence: TGTGCCAGCAGTTCAGAGACAGCGCACCACATGAACACTGAAGCTTTCTTT. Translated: CASSSETAHHMNTEAFF.

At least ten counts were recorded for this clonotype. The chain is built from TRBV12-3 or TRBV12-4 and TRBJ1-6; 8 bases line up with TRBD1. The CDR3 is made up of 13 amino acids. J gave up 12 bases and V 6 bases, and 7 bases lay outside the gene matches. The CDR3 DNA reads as TGTGCCAGCAGCCAGGGGGCGCGGAGACCCCTCCACTTT. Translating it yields CASSQGARRPLHF.

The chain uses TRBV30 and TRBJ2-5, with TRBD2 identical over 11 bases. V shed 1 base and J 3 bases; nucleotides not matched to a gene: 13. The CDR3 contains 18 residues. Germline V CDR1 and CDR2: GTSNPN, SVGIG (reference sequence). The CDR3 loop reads CAWSDGGLAVPLEETQYF. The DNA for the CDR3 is TGTGCCTGGAGTGACGGGGGACTAGCGGTCCCGCTAGAAGAGACCCAGTACTTC.

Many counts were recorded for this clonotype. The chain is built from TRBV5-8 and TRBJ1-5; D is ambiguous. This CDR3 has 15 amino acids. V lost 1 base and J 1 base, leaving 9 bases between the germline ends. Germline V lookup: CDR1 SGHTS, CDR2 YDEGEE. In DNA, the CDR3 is TGTGCCAGCAGCTTGATCCCCAGGAGCAATCAGCCCCAGCATTTT. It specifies CASSLIPRSNQPQHF.

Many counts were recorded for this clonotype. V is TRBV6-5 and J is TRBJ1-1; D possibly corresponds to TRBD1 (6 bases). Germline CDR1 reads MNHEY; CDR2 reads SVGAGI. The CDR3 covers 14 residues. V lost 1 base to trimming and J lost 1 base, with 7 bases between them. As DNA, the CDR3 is TGTGCCAGCAGTTACTGGGGACAGAACACTGAAGCTTTCTTT. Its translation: CASSYWGQNTEAFF.

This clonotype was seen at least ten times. The CDR3 reads CASSSIQGSSGELFF. CDR3 nucleotide sequence: TGCGCCAGCAGCTCGATTCAGGGGTCCTCCGGGGAGCTGTTTTTT. The chain carries TRBV5-1 and TRBJ2-2; weak D call: TRBD1 (6 bases). CDR3 length: 15 amino acids. The V gene's germline CDR1 is SGHRS and CDR2 YFSETQ. V lost 3 bases and J lost 6, with 15 bases in between.

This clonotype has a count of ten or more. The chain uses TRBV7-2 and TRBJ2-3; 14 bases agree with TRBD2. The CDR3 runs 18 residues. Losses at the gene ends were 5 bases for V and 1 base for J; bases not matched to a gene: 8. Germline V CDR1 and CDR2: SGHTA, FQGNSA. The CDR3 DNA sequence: TGTGCCAGCAGCCATGGGACTAGCGGGAGTGTTGGCACAGATACGCAGTATTTT. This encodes CASSHGTSGSVGTDTQYF. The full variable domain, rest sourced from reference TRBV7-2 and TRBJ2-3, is GAGVSQSPSNKVTEKGKDVELRCDPISGHTALYWYRQSLGQGLEFLIYFQGNSAPDKSGLPSDRFSAERTGGSVSTLTIQRTQQEDSAVYLCASSHGTSGSVGTDTQYFGPGTRLTVL.

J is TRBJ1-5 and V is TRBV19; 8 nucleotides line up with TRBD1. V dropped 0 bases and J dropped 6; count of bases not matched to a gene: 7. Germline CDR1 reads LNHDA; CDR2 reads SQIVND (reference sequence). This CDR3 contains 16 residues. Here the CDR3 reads CASSIEPGGVFQPQHF. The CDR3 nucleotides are TGTGCCAGTAGTATAGAGCCAGGGGGCGTCTTTCAGCCCCAGCATTTT.

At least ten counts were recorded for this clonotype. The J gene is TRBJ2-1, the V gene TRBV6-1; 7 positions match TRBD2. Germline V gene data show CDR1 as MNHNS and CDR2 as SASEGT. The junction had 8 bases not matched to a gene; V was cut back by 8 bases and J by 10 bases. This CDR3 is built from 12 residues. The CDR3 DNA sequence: TGTGCCAGCGGGGGGGAGGCTAGAGAGCAGTTCTTC. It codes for CASGGEAREQFF.

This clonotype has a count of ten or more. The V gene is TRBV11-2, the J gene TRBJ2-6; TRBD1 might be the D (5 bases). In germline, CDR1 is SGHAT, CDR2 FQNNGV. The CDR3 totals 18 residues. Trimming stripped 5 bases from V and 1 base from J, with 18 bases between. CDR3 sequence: CASSTSGPGISGANVLTF. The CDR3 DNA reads TGTGCCAGCAGCACGTCGGGCCCAGGGATATCTGGGGCCAACGTCCTGACTTTC. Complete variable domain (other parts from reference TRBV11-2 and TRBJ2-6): EAGVAQSPRYKIIEKRQSVAFWCNPISGHATLYWYQQILGQGPKLLIQFQNNGVVDDSQLPKDRFSAERLKGVDSTLKIQPAKLEDSAVYLCASSTSGPGISGANVLTFGAGSRLTVL.

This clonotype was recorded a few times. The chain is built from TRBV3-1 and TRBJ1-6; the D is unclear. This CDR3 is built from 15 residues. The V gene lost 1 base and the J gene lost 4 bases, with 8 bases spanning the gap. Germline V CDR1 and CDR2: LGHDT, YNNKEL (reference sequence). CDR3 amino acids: CASSQVILYNSPLHF. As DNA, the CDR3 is TGTGCCAGCAGCCAAGTTATTCTTTATAATTCACCCCTCCACTTT.

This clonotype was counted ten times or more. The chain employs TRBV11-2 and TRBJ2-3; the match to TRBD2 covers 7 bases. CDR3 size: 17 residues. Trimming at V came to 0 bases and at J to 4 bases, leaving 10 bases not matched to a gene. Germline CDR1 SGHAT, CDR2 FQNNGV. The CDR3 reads CASSLDSSGNGADTQYF. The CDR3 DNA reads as TGTGCCAGCAGCTTAGATTCTAGCGGCAATGGTGCAGATACGCAGTATTTT.

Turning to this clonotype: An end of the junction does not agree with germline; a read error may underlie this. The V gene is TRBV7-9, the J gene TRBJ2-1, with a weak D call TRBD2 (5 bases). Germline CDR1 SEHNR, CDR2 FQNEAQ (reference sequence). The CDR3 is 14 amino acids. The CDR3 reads CTSSFSGLHNEQFF. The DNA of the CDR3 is TGTACCAGCAGCTTTAGTGGACTGCACAATGAGCAGTTCTTC.

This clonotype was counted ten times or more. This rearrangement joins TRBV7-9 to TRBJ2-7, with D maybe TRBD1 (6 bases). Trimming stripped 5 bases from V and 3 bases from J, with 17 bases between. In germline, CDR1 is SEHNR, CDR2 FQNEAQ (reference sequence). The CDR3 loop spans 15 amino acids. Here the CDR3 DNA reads TGTGCCAGCAGCCCTGCTTTTACAGGGAGCTACGAGCAGTACTTC. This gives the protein CASSPAFTGSYEQYF.

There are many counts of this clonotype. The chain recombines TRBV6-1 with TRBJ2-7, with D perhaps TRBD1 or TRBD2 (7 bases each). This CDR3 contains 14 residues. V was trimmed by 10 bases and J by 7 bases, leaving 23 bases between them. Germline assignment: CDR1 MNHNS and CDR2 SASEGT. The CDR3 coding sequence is TGTGCCACCTGGGAGGGGACAGTAGGGTGGGAGCAGTACTTC. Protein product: CATWEGTVGWEQYF.

CDR3 sequence (DNA): TGTGCCAGTAGTATAGATCCCACGCCAGGGTTGGAGACCCAGTACTTC. This sequence encodes CASSIDPTPGLETQYF. The rearrangement uses TRBV19 and TRBJ2-5, with D possibly being TRBD1 (5 bases). Trimming stripped 0 bases from V and 5 bases from J, with 16 bases between. Germline values: CDR1 LNHDA, CDR2 SQIVND (reference sequence). The CDR3 has 16 residues.

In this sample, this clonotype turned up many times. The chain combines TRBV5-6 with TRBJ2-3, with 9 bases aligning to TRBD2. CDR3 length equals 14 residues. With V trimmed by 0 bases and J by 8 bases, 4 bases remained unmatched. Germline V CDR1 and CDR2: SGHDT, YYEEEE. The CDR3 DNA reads TGTGCCAGCAGCTTGGAAGGACTAGCGCCTACGCAGTATTTT. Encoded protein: CASSLEGLAPTQYF.

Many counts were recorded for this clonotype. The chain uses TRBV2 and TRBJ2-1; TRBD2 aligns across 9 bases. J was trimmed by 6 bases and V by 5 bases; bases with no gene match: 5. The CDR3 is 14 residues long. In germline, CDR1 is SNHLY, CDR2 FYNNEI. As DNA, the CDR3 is TGTGCCAGCAGTAGGCTAGCGGGATCCAATGAGCAGTTCTTC. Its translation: CASSRLAGSNEQFF.

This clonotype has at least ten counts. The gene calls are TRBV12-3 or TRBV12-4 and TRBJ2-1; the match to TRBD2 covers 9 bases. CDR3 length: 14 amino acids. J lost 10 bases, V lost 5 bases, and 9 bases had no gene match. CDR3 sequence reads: CASSGTSIPAEQFF. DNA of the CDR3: TGTGCCAGCAGTGGGACTAGCATCCCAGCGGAGCAGTTCTTC.

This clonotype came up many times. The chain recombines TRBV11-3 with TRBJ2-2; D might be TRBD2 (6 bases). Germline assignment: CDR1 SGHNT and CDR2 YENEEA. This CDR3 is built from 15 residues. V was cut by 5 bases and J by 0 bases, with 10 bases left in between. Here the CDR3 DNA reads TGTGCCAGCAGCCCGGGGGACGCGAACACCGGGGAGCTGTTTTTT. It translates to CASSPGDANTGELFF.